This T cell receptor beta chain came from a study of beta chain features in type 1 diabetes. Overall study: Patients and healthy donors were similar in age, gender and cell yields.

This clone was found a few times. One heparinised draw of blood, averaging around 120 mL, came from each donor. The entirety of the isolated RNA underwent reverse transcription, so expressed TCRB transcripts were sequenced. Assay: immunoSEQ multiplex PCR; the TCRdb copy retains only in-frame clones and omits some. Of about 620,000 clones in the sample, roughly a sixth were seen once. The sample was naive CD4+ T cells from blood. This TCR derives from a man aged 18 to 29 in good health.

The CDR3 protein is CASSVDWRGVNEQYF. The CDR3 region has the DNA TGTGCCAGCAGCGTAGACTGGAGAGGGGTTAACGAGCAGTACTTC. The chain links TRBV9 to TRBJ2-7, with D perhaps given as TRBD1 or TRBD2 (5 bases each). The CDR3 is 15 residues long. Per germline, CDR1 SGDLS and CDR2 YYNGEE. The V end lost 0 bases, the J end lost 5 bases, and 15 bases lay between the germline ends.